This T cell receptor (beta chain) was sequenced in a study of blood T cell repertoires in COVID-19. As originally analysed: The authors estimated nucleated cell counts from reference gene primer amplification. Clones were sequenced by immunoSEQ multiplex PCR, and TCRdb holds only the in-frame ones, with some missing. D and trimming were read from the DNA, whereas the V and J calls and clone size are those reported in that table. The sample has about 250,000 clones; 70% to 90% are singletons. Per the germline V gene, CDR1 is PRHDT and CDR2 is FYEKMQ (reference sequence). Trimming took off 5 bases at V and 5 bases at J, with 12 bases between the two ends. The CDR3 has 13 amino acids.

The receptor was isolated from a man in his forties who had recovered from COVID-19. J is TRBJ1-2 and V is TRBV13; D is undetermined. Sequencing used PBMCs or T cells enriched from blood (not recorded which). CDR3 in DNA: TGTGCCAGCAGCCGCCGGACTGATTATGGCTACACCTTC. This encodes CASSRRTDYGYTF.